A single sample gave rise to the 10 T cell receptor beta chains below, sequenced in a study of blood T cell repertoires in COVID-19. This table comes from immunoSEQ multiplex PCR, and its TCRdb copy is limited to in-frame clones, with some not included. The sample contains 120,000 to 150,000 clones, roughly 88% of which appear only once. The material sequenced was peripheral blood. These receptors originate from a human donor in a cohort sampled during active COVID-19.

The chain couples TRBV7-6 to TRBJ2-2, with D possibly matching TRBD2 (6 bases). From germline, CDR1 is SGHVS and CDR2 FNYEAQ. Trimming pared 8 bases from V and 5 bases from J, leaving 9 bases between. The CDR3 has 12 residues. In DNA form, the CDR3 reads TGTGCCAGCTCAGGGAGGACCGGGGAGCTGTTTTTT. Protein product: CASSGRTGELFF. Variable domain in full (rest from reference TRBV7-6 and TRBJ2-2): GAGVSQSPRYKVTKRGQDVALRCDPISGHVSLYWYRQALGQGPEFLTYFNYEAQQDKSGLPNDRFSAERPEGSISTLTIQRTEQRDSAMYRCASSGRTGELFFGEGSRLTVL.

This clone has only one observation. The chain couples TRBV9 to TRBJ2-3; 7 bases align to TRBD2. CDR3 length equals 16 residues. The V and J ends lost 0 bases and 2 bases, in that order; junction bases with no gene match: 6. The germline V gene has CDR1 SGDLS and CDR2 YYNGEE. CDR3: CASSVGGSGSTDTQYF. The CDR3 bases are TGTGCCAGCAGCGTAGGTGGTAGCGGGTCCACAGATACGCAGTATTTT. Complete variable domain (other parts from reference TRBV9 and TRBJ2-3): DSGVTQTPKHLITATGQRVTLRCSPRSGDLSVYWYQQSLDQGLQFLIQYYNGEERAKGNILERFSAQQFPDLHSELNLSSLELGDSALYFCASSVGGSGSTDTQYFGPGTRLTVL.

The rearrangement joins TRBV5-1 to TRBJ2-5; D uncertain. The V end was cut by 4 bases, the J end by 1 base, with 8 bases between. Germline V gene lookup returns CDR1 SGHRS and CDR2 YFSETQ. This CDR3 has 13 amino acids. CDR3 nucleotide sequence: TGCGCCAGCAGCGTCGGGTCCCAAGAGACCCAGTACTTC. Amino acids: CASSVGSQETQYF.

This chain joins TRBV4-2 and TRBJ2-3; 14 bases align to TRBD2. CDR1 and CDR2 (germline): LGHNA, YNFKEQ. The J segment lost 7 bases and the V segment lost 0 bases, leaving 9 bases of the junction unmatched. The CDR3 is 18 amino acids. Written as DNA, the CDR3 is TGTGCCAGCAGCCAAGATCAAGGGACTAGCGGGGGTATGAATACGCAGTATTTT. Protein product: CASSQDQGTSGGMNTQYF.

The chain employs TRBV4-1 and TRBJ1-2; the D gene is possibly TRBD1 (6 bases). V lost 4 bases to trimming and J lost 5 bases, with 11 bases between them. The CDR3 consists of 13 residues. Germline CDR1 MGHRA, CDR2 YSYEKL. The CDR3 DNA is TGCGCCAGCAGCCCGGGACAATCTTATGGCTACACCTTC. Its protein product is CASSPGQSYGYTF.

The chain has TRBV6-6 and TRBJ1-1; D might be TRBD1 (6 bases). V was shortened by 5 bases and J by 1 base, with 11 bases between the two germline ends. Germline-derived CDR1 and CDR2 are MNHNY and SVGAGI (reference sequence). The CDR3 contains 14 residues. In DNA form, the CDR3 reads TGTGCCAGCAGTACCGGACAGAGGAACACTGAAGCTTTCTTT. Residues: CASSTGQRNTEAFF.

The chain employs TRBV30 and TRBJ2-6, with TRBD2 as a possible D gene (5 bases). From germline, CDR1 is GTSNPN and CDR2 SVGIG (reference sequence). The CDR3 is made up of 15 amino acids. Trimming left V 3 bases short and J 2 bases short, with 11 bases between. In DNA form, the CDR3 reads TGTGCCTGGAGGAGGGCCCGGGCTGGGGCCAACGTCCTGACTTTC. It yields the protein CAWRRARAGANVLTF.

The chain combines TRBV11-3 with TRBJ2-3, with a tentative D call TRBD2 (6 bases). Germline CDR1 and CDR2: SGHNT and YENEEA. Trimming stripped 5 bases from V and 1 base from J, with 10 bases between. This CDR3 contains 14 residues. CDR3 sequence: CASSTGGGTDTQYF. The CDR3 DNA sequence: TGTGCCAGCAGCACCGGAGGGGGCACAGATACGCAGTATTTT.

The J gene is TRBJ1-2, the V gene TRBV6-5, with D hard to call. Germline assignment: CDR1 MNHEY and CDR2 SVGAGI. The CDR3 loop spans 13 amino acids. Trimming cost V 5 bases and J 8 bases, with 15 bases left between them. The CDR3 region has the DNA TGTGCCAGCAGTACGGCCCGGGGAGGAGGCTACACCTTC. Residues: CASSTARGGGYTF.

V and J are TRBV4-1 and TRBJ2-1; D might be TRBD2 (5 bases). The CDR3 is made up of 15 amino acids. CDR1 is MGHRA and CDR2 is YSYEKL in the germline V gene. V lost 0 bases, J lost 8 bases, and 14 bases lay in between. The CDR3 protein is CASSQEPLLGDEQFF. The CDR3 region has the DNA TGCGCCAGCAGCCAAGAGCCCCTCCTCGGGGATGAGCAGTTCTTC.